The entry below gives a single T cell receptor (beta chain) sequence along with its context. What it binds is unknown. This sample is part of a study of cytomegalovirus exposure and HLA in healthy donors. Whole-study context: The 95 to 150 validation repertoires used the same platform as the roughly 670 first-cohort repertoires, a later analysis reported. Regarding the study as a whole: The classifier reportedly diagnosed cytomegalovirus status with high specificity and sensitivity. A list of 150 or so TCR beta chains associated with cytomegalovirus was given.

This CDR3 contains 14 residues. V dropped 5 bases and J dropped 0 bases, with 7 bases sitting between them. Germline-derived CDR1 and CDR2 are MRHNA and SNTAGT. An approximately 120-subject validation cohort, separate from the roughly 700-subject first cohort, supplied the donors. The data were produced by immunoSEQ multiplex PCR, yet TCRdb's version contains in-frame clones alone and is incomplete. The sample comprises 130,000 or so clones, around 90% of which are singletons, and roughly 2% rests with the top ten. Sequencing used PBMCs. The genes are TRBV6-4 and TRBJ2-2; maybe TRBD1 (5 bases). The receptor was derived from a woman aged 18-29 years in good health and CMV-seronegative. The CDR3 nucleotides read TGTGCCAGCAGTCGACAGACGAACACCGGGGAGCTGTTTTTT. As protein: CASSRQTNTGELFF.